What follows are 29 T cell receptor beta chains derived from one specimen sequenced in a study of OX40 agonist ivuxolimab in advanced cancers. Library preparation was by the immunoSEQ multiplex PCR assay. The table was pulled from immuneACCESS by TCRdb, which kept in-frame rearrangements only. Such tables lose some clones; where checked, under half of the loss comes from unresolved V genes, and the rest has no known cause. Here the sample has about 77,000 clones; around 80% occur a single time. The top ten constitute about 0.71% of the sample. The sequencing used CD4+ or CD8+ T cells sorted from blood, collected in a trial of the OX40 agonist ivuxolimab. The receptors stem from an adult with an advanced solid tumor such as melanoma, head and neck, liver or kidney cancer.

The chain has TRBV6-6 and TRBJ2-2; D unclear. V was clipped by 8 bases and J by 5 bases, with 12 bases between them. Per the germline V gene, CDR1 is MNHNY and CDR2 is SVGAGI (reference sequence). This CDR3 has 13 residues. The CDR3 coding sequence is TGTGCCAGCCAGACCTTTGGAACCGGGGAGCTGTTTTTT. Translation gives CASQTFGTGELFF.

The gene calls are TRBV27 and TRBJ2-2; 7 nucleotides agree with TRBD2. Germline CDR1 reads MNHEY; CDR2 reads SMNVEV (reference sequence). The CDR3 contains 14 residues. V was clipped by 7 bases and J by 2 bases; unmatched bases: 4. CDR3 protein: CASKGTTNTGELFF. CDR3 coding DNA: TGTGCCAGCAAAGGGACTACTAACACCGGGGAGCTGTTTTTT.

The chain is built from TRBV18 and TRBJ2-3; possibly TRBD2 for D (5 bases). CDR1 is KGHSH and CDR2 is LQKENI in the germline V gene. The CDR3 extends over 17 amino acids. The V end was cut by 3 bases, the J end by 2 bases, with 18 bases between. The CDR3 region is CASSPGSRVANTDTQYF. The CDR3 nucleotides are TGTGCCAGCTCACCGGGGAGTCGGGTCGCTAACACAGATACGCAGTATTTT.

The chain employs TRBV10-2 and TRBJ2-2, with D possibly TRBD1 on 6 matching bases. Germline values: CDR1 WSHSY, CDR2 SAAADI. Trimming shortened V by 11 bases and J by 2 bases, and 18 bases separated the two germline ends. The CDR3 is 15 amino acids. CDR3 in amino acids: CAARSGGTNTGELFF. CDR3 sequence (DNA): TGCGCCGCACGATCTGGGGGCACCAACACCGGGGAGCTGTTTTTT.

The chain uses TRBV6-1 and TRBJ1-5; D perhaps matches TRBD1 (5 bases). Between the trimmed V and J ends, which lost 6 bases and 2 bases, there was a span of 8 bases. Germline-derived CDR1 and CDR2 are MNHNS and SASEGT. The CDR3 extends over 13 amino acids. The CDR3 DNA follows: TGTGCCAGCAGACAGGACGGCAATCAGCCCCAGCATTTT. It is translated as CASRQDGNQPQHF.

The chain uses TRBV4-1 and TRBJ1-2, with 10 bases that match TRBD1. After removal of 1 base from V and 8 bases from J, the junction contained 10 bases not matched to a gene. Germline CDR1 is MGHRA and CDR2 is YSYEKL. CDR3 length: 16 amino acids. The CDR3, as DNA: TGCGCCAGCAGCCAAGGGCAGGGACAGGGGATCGAAGGCTACACCTTC. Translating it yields CASSQGQGQGIEGYTF.

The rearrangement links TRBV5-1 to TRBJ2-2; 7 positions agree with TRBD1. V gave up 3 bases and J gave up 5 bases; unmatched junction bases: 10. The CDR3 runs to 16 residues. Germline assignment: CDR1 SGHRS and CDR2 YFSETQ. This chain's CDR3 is CASSSALGGGTGELFF. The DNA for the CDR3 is TGCGCCAGCAGCTCCGCTTTAGGGGGCGGTACCGGGGAGCTGTTTTTT.

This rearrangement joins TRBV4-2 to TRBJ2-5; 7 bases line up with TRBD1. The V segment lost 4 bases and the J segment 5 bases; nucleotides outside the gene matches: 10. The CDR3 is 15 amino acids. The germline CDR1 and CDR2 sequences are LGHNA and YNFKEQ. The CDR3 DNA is TGTGCCAGCAGCCGGGGACAGCCCTTGGGGGAGACCCAGTACTTC. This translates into CASSRGQPLGETQYF.

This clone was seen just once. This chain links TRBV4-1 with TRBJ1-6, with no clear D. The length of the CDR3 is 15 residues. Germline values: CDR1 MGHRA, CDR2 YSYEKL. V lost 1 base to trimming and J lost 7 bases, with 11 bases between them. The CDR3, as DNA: TGCGCCAGCAGCCAAGGACTGGGCGGAAATTCACCCCTCCACTTT. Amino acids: CASSQGLGGNSPLHF.

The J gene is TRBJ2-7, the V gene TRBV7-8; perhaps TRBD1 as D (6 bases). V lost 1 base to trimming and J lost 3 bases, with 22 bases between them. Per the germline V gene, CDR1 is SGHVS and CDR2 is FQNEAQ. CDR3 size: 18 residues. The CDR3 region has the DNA TGTGCCAGCAGCTTAGAGGACGGGACGTGGACAGAGCGCTACGAGCAGTACTTC. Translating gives CASSLEDGTWTERYEQYF.

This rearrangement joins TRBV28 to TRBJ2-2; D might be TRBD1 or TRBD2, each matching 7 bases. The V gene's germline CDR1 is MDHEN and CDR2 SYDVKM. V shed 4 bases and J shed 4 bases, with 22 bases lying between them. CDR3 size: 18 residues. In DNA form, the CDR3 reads TGTGCCAGCAGTTCGCCCAGGGGGGGCGTAGGTGGCACCGGGGAGCTGTTTTTT. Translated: CASSSPRGGVGGTGELFF.

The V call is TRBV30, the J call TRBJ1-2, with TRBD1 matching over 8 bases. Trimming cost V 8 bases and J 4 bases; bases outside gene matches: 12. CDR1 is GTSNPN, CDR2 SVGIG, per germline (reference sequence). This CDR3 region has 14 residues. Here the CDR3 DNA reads TGTGCCGGGAACAGGGACAGGACAGGCTATGGCTACACCTTC. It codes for CAGNRDRTGYGYTF. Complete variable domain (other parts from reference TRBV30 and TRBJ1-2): SQTIHQWPATLVQPVGSPLSLECTVEGTSNPNLYWYRQAAGRGLQLLFYSVGIGQISSEVPQNLSASRPQDRQFILSSKKLLLSDSGFYLCAGNRDRTGYGYTFGSGTRLTVV.

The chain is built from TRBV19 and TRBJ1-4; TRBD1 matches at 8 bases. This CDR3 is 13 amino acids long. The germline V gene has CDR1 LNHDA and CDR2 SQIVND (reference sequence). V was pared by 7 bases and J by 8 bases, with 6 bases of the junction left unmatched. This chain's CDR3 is CASNTGGDEKLFF. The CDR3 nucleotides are TGTGCCAGTAATACAGGGGGAGACGAAAAACTGTTTTTT.

In DNA, the CDR3 is TGTGCCAGAAGTAATTCCTACAATGAGCAGTTCTTC. It encodes CARSNSYNEQFF. The rearrangement links TRBV2 to TRBJ2-1; D remains ambiguous. Trimming took off 9 bases at V and 1 base at J, with 7 bases between the two ends. This CDR3 comprises 12 residues. Germline V gene sequence: CDR1 SNHLY, CDR2 FYNNEI.

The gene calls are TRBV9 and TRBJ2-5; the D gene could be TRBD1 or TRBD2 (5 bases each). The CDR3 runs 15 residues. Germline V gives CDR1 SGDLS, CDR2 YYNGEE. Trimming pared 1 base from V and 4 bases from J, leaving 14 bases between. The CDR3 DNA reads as TGTGCCAGCAGCGTATGGGGGAGTGGGGCAGAGACCCAGTACTTC. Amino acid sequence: CASSVWGSGAETQYF.

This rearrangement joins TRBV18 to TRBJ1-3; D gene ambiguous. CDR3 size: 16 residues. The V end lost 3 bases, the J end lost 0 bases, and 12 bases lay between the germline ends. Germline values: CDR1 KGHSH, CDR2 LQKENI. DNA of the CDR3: TGTGCCAGCTCACCCTTCGACATATTCTCTGGAAACACCATATATTTT. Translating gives CASSPFDIFSGNTIYF.

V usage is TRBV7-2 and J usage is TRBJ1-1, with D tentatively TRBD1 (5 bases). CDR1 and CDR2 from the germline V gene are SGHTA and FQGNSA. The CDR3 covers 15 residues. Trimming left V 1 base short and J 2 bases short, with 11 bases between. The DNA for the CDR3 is TGTGCCAGCAGCTTAGGCGGACAAATTAACACTGAAGCTTTCTTT. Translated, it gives CASSLGGQINTEAFF.

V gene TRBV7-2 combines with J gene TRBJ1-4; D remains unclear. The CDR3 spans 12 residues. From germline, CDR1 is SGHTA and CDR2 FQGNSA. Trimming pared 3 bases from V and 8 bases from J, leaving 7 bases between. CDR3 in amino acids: CASSFRGEKLFF. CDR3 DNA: TGTGCCAGCAGCTTCCGTGGGGAAAAACTGTTTTTT.

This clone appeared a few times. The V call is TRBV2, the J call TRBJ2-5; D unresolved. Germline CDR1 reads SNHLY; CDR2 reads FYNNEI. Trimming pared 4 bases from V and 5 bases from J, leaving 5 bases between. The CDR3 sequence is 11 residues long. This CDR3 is CASSVGETQYF. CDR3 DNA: TGTGCCAGCAGTGTAGGGGAGACCCAGTACTTC. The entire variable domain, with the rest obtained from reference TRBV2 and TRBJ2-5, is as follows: EPEVTQTPSHQVTQMGQEVILRCVPISNHLYFYWYRQILGQKVEFLVSFYNNEISEKSEIFDDQFSVERPDGSNFTLKIRSTKLEDSAMYFCASSVGETQYFGPGTRLLVL.

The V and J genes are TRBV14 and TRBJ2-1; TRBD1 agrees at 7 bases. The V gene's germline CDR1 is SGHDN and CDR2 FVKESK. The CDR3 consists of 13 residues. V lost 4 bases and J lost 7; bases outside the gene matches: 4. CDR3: CASSLSRGNEQFF. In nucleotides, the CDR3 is TGTGCCAGCAGCCTAAGCAGGGGGAATGAGCAGTTCTTC. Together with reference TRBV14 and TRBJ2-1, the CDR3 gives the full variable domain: EAGVTQFPSHSVIEKGQTVTLRCDPISGHDNLYWYRRVMGKEIKFLLHFVKESKQDESGMPNNRFLAERTGGTYSTLKVQPAELEDSGVYFCASSLSRGNEQFFGPGTRLTVL.

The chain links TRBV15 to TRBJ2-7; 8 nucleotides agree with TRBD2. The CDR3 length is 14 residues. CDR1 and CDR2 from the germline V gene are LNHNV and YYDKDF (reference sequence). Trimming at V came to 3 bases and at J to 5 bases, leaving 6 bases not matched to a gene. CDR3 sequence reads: CATSSPGGAHEQYF. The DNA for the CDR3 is TGTGCCACCAGCAGCCCCGGGGGGGCGCACGAGCAGTACTTC.

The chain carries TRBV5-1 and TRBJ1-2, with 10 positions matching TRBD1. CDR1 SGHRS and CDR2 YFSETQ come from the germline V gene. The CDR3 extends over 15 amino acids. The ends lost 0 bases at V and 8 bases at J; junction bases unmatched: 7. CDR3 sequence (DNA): TGCGCCAGCAGCTTGGAGGGACAGGGGCGGAGAGGCTACACCTTC. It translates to CASSLEGQGRRGYTF.

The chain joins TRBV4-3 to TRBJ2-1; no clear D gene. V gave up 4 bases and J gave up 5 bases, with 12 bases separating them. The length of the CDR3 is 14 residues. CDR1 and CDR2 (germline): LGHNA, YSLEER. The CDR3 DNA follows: TGCGCCAGCAGCCCGCTTGGACGGAACAATGAGCAGTTCTTC. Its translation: CASSPLGRNNEQFF.

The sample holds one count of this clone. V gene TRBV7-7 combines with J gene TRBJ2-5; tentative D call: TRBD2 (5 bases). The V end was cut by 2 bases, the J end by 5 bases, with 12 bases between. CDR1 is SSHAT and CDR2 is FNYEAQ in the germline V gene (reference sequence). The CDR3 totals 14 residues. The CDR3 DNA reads TGTGCCAGCAGCTTAAACCCGAAGCGGGAGACCCAGTACTTC. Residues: CASSLNPKRETQYF.

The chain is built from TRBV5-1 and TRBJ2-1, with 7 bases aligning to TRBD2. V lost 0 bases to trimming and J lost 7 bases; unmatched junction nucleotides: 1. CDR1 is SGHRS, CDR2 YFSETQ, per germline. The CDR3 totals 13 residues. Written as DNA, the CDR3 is TGCGCCAGCAGCTTGGCCGGGGGGAATGAGCAGTTCTTC. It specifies CASSLAGGNEQFF.

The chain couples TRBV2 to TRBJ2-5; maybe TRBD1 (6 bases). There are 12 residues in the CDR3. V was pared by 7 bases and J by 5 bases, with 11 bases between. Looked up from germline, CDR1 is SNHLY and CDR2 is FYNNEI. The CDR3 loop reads CASTTGTETQYF. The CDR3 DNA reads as TGTGCCAGCACAACAGGGACGGAGACCCAGTACTTC.

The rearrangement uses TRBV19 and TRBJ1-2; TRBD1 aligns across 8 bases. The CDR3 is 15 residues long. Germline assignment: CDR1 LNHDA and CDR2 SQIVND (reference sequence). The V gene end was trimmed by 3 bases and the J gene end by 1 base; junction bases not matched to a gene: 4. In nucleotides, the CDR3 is TGTGCCAGTAGTATTTTGGACAGGGTTAACTATGGCTACACCTTC. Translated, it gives CASSILDRVNYGYTF.

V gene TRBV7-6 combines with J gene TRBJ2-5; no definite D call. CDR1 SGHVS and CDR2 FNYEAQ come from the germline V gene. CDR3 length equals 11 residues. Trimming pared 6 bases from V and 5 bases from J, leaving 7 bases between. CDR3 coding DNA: TGTGCCAGCAGAGACTCTGAGACCCAGTACTTC. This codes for CASRDSETQYF. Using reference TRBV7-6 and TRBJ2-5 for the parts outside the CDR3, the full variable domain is GAGVSQSPRYKVTKRGQDVALRCDPISGHVSLYWYRQALGQGPEFLTYFNYEAQQDKSGLPNDRFSAERPEGSISTLTIQRTEQRDSAMYRCASRDSETQYFGPGTRLLVL.

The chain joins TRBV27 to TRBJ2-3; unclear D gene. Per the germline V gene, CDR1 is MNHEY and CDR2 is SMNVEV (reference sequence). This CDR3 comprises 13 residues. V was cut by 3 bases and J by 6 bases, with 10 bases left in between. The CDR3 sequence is CASSLARLDTQYF. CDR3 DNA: TGTGCCAGCAGTTTGGCCAGATTGGATACGCAGTATTTT.